These 2 T cell receptor beta chains share one sample of origin, sequenced in a study of cytomegalovirus exposure and HLA in healthy donors. The PCR used 60 Vbeta and 13 Jbeta primers. Produced via immunoSEQ multiplex PCR; TCRdb's table is partial and in-frame only. The sample has around 100,000 clones, 65% to 80% seen once. Input material: PBMCs. The receptors shown here come from a man in his thirties or forties in good health and CMV-seropositive.

The J gene is TRBJ2-3, the V gene TRBV5-6, with TRBD2 matching 9 bases. Looked up from germline, CDR1 is SGHDT and CDR2 is YYEEEE. Trimming at V came to 4 bases and at J to 1 base, leaving 7 bases not matched to a gene. CDR3 length: 16 residues. The CDR3 region has the DNA TGTGCCAGCAGCCGCCTGGAGCGGGGGGGCACAGATACGCAGTATTTT. It translates to CASSRLERGGTDTQYF.

V usage is TRBV28 and J usage is TRBJ2-5; D uncertain. The DNA end favors TRBJ2-7, so the J call may be wrong. The CDR3 extends over 10 amino acids. Germline V CDR1 and CDR2: MDHEN, SYDVKM. The CDR3 protein is CASSNYEQYF. The CDR3 DNA sequence: TGTGCCAGCAGTAACTACGAGCAGTACTTC.